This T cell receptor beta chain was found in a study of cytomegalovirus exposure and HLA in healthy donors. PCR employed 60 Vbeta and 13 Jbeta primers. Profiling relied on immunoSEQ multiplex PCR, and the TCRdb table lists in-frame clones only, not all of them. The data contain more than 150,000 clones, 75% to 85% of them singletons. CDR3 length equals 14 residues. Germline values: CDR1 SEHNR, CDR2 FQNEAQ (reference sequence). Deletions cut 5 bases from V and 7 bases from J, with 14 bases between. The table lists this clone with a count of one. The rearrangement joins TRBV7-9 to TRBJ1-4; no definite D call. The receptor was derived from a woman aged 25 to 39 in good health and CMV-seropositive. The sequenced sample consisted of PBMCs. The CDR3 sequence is CASSLQGVGEKLFF. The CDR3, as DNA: TGTGCCAGCAGCCTACAAGGAGTCGGTGAAAAACTGTTTTTT.